These 4 T cell receptor beta chains came from one sample sequenced in a study of PD-L1 blockade in urothelial cancer. TCRdb's table, derived via immunoSEQ multiplex PCR, lists solely in-frame clones and lacks some. The sample lists around 69,000 clones; approximately 90% were seen once. The time point was: peripheral blood 6 weeks after treatment start. This material consisted of PBMCs, taken around atezolizumab (anti-PD-L1) treatment. All receptors come from a woman of 80 years or more with urothelial cancer.

V usage is TRBV18 and J usage is TRBJ1-1; 9 nucleotides align to TRBD1. The CDR3 is 15 residues long. Trimming at V came to 4 bases and at J to 2 bases, leaving 5 bases not matched to a gene. Germline V gene sequence: CDR1 KGHSH, CDR2 LQKENI. The CDR3 loop reads CASSLGTGSNTEAFF. The DNA for the CDR3 is TGTGCCAGCTCACTTGGGACAGGGAGTAACACTGAAGCTTTCTTT.

The chain links TRBV7-8 to TRBJ2-2; D is perhaps TRBD1 (6 bases). Germline CDR1 is SGHVS and CDR2 is FQNEAQ. The CDR3 totals 13 residues. V was clipped by 4 bases and J by 7 bases, with 10 bases between them. CDR3: CASSWGQVGELFF. The CDR3, as DNA: TGTGCCAGCAGCTGGGGGCAGGTCGGGGAGCTGTTTTTT. Drawing the rest from reference TRBV7-8 and TRBJ2-2, the complete variable domain is GAGVSQSPRYKVAKRGQDVALRCDPISGHVSLFWYQQALGQGPEFLTYFQNEAQLDKSGLPSDRFFAERPEGSVSTLKIQRTQQEDSAVYLCASSWGQVGELFFGEGSRLTVL.

The chain is built from TRBV4-1 and TRBJ2-1; no definite D call. V lost 0 bases and J lost 4, with 19 bases in between. Germline values: CDR1 MGHRA, CDR2 YSYEKL. The CDR3 has 18 amino acids. DNA of the CDR3: TGCGCCAGCAGCCAAGATACTGACCAGCGCAGTCCGTACAATGAGCAGTTCTTC. It translates to CASSQDTDQRSPYNEQFF.

CDR3 protein: CASSKRTSGQETQYF. The CDR3 bases are TGTGCCAGCAGCAAGAGGACTAGCGGACAAGAGACCCAGTACTTC. The V and J genes are TRBV5-4 and TRBJ2-5, with 10 positions matching TRBD2. V was clipped by 4 bases and J by 2 bases; unmatched bases: 5. The CDR3 is 15 amino acids. CDR1 and CDR2 (germline): SGHNT, YYREEE (reference sequence).